This T cell receptor beta chain is from a study of monozygotic twins with inflammatory bowel disease. Points from the study as a whole: A reduction in TCRbeta diversity (inverse Simpson) was seen in IBD patients relative to healthy co-twins.

A note on this clonotype: Its antigen is as yet unknown.

Researchers isolated total RNA from whole blood without sorting T cells. Germline V gene data show CDR1 as SGDLS and CDR2 as YYNGEE. The CDR3 has 15 residues. TCRdb re-called the 5' RACE reads; every CDR3 protein appears as one record, without DNA. The data show under 350,000 distinct CDR3 sequences, and the top ten clones hold roughly 5.8%. The sequencing sample was made of blood. The TCR sequence derives from a human donor with ulcerative colitis or Crohn's disease, or a healthy co-twin of an affected twin (not recorded which). The chain links TRBV9 to TRBJ1-5; checking the TCRdb D call of TRBD1 is not possible without DNA. CDR3 protein: CASSVVWVTGQPQHF.